The 5 T cell receptor beta chains presented below share a single source sample, sequenced in a study of molecular identifiers for immune sequencing clone quantification. TCRdb recomputed calls from the PCR reads with MiXCR, one row per CDR3 protein. Of about 500,000 distinct CDR3 sequences detected, less than 30% appear once; the ten largest clones hold roughly 0.77%. Input material: naive CD8+ T cells from blood, with Jurkat cell RNA spiked in. Subset: FACS-sorted CD8+CD4-CCR7+CD45RA+ naive T cells. These receptor sequences come from a human donor in good health. Some libraries in this study had Jurkat cell RNA spiked in.

The CDR3 region is CASSSTPYNEQFF. DNA of the CDR3: TGTGCCAGCAGCTCGACCCCTTACAATGAGCAGTTCTTC. The chain has TRBV7-9 and TRBJ2-1; no firm D call. The CDR3 is 13 residues long. V was pared by 4 bases and J by 4 bases, with 8 bases between. The germline V gene has CDR1 SEHNR and CDR2 FQNEAQ (reference sequence).

J is TRBJ2-1 and V is TRBV13; TRBD2 agrees at 10 bases. V dropped 5 bases and J dropped 4; count of bases not matched to a gene: 5. Germline V gene data show CDR1 as PRHDT and CDR2 as FYEKMQ (reference sequence). CDR3 length: 15 amino acids. Here the CDR3 DNA reads TGTGCCAGCAGCCAAGGACTAGCGGCTTACAATGAGCAGTTCTTC. This gives the protein CASSQGLAAYNEQFF.

This clonotype was seen a few times. This chain links TRBV3-1 with TRBJ1-1, with D possibly matching TRBD1 (5 bases). The CDR3 extends over 13 amino acids. V was pared by 1 base and J by 6 bases, with 9 bases between. From germline, CDR1 is LGHDT and CDR2 YNNKEL (reference sequence). The CDR3: CASSQAGTPEAFF. As DNA, the CDR3 is TGTGCCAGCAGCCAAGCAGGGACGCCTGAAGCTTTCTTT.

This clonotype was seen ten or more times. The chain recombines TRBV7-9 with TRBJ2-3; D not resolved. Germline assignment: CDR1 SEHNR and CDR2 FQNEAQ (reference sequence). Trimming took off 5 bases at V and 4 bases at J, with 7 bases between the two ends. This CDR3 comprises 12 residues. As DNA, the CDR3 is TGTGCCAGCAGCCCTAGGCCAGATACGCAGTATTTT. Protein sequence: CASSPRPDTQYF.

This clonotype was picked up a small number of times. One end of the junction is discordant with germline, which a read error may explain. This sequence joins TRBV3-1 and TRBJ2-1; TRBD2 matches 9 bases. The CDR3 runs to 18 residues. From germline, CDR1 is LGHDT and CDR2 YNNKEL (reference sequence). CDR3 nucleotides: TGTGCCAGCAGACCCGAAGCGGGAGGTGCTAGCTCCTACAATGAGCGGTTCTTC. This codes for CASRPEAGGASSYNERFF.